These 10 T cell receptor beta chains came from one sample sequenced in a study of blood T cell repertoires in COVID-19. Sequencing used immunoSEQ multiplex PCR; TCRdb keeps in-frame clones, though not all of them. The sample contains 18,000 or so clones, 88% of which appear only once. The specimen sequenced was peripheral blood. These receptors were obtained from a man aged 40-49 years with active COVID-19.

The gene calls are TRBV2 and TRBJ2-3, with 14 nucleotides matching TRBD2. V was clipped by 4 bases and J by 10 bases; unmatched bases: 13. Germline-derived CDR1 and CDR2 are SNHLY and FYNNEI. This CDR3 has 17 residues. As DNA, the CDR3 is TGTGCCAGCAGTGTAGAAGGGACTAGCGGGAGATCTTTGGCGCAGTATTTT. Translating it yields CASSVEGTSGRSLAQYF.

This sequence joins TRBV3-1 (or the pseudogene TRBV3-2) and TRBJ2-7, with D tentatively TRBD1 (5 bases). CDR1 and CDR2 from the germline V gene are LGHDT and YNNKEL (reference sequence). This CDR3 has 15 amino acids. V lost 0 bases to trimming and J lost 4 bases, with 13 bases between them. The CDR3 DNA reads TGTGCCAGCAGCCAAGATTTAGGGGAAGGTTACGAGCAGTACTTC. It translates to CASSQDLGEGYEQYF.

The chain joins TRBV2 to TRBJ2-1; 12 bases align to TRBD2. The trim removed 3 bases at V and 8 bases at J, leaving 5 bases unmatched. The CDR3 has 15 residues. Germline CDR1 is SNHLY and CDR2 is FYNNEI. The CDR3 protein is CASSDPASGGDEQFF. The CDR3 DNA sequence: TGTGCCAGCAGTGATCCGGCTAGCGGGGGGGATGAGCAGTTCTTC.

The V call is TRBV5-8, the J call TRBJ1-5; no clear D gene. The CDR3 runs to 19 residues. V was pared by 4 bases and J by 1 base, with 24 bases between. Germline V CDR1 and CDR2: SGHTS, YDEGEE. The CDR3 DNA follows: TGTGCCAGCAGCCCAAAATGGCAGGTGCACTTCTCGAGCAATCAGCCCCAGCATTTT. Its translation: CASSPKWQVHFSSNQPQHF.

The genes are TRBV27 and TRBJ2-1; D might be TRBD2 (5 bases). Germline CDR1 is MNHEY and CDR2 is SMNVEV (reference sequence). Trimming left V 2 bases short and J 6 bases short, with 14 bases between. The CDR3 length is 15 residues. CDR3 sequence (DNA): TGTGCCAGCAGTTTAACGAGCGGAGGACTCAATGAGCAGTTCTTC. Encoded protein: CASSLTSGGLNEQFF.

V is TRBV27 and J is TRBJ2-1, with D possibly being TRBD2 (5 bases). Germline loops: CDR1 MNHEY, CDR2 SMNVEV (reference sequence). V was clipped by 3 bases and J by 4 bases, with 7 bases between them. This CDR3 spans 13 amino acids. CDR3 sequence: CASSFRGYNEQFF. The CDR3 coding sequence is TGTGCCAGCAGTTTCCGGGGATACAATGAGCAGTTCTTC.

V usage is TRBV6-5 and J usage is TRBJ2-5; TRBD2 aligns across 12 bases. The CDR3 extends over 14 amino acids. V trimming: 5 bases; J trimming: 4 bases; junction bases outside the gene matches: 2. Per the germline V gene, CDR1 is MNHEY and CDR2 is SVGAGI. The CDR3 region has the DNA TGTGCCAGCAGTAGACTAGCGGGAGTAGAGACCCAGTACTTC. Amino acids: CASSRLAGVETQYF.

This clone was seen once. This chain connects TRBV19 to TRBJ2-7, with TRBD1 matching 12 bases. CDR3 length: 14 amino acids. CDR1 LNHDA and CDR2 SQIVND come from the germline V gene (reference sequence). J gave up 4 bases and V 7 bases, and 5 bases lay outside the gene matches. CDR3 bases: TGTGCCAGTACCACGGGACAGGGGGCGTACGAGCAGTACTTC. Translation: CASTTGQGAYEQYF.

The V call is TRBV4-3, the J call TRBJ2-3; D call uncertain. The CDR3 runs 17 residues. Germline loops: CDR1 LGHNA, CDR2 YSLEER. The V end was cut by 5 bases, the J end by 2 bases, with 20 bases between. DNA of the CDR3: TGCGCCAGCAGCTCTTCGGTTTCCGCCGAGAACACAGATACGCAGTATTTT. Encoded protein: CASSSSVSAENTDTQYF.

The V gene is TRBV19, the J gene TRBJ2-2; 13 bases are shared with TRBD2. Germline V CDR1 and CDR2: LNHDA, SQIVND (reference sequence). The CDR3 sequence is 16 residues long. The junction had 7 bases not matched to a gene; V was cut back by 5 bases and J by 7 bases. Here the CDR3 reads CASSQRTSGRFGELFF. The CDR3 DNA follows: TGTGCCAGTAGTCAAAGGACTAGCGGGAGATTCGGGGAGCTGTTTTTT. Looking up the rest from reference TRBV19 and TRBJ2-2 gives the full variable domain: DGGITQSPKYLFRKEGQNVTLSCEQNLNHDAMYWYRQDPGQGLRLIYYSQIVNDFQKGDIAEGYSVSREKKESFPLTVTSAQKNPTAFYLCASSQRTSGRFGELFFGEGSRLTVL.